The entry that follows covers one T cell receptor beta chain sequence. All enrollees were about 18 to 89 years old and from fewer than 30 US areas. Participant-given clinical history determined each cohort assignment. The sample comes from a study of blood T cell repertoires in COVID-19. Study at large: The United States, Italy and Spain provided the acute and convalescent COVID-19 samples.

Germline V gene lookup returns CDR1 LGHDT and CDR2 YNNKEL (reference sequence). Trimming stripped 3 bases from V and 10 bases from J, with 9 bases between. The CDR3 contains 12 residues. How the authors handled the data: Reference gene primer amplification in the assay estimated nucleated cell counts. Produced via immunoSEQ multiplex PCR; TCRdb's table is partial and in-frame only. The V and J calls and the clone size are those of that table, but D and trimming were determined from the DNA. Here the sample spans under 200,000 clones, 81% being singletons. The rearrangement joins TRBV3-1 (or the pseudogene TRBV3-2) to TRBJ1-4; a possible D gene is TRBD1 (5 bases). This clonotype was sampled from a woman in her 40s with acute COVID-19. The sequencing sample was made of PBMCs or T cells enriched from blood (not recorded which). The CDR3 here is CASSQLGGKLFF. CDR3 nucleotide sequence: TGTGCCAGCAGCCAGTTGGGGGGAAAACTGTTTTTT.